This entry is about one T cell receptor beta chain. TCRdb's table, derived via immunoSEQ multiplex PCR, lists solely in-frame clones and lacks some. The sample consists of around 60,000 clones, about four fifths of them appearing once. The source of the sample is a study of PD-L1 blockade in urothelial cancer. The overall study: It was around 2014 that patients started atezolizumab at 1,200 mg intravenously every 3 weeks.

Time point in this sample: pretreatment peripheral blood. Specimen: PBMCs, collected around atezolizumab (anti-PD-L1) treatment. The TCR was taken from a man aged 70 or older with urothelial cancer.

CDR3 sequence (DNA): TGTGCCAGCAGCCCCCGACTAGCGGGAGTAACCTACGAGCAGTACTTC. Protein sequence: CASSPRLAGVTYEQYF. J is TRBJ2-7 and V is TRBV9; 12 bases fit TRBD2. This CDR3 contains 16 residues. V lost 4 bases and J lost 2; bases outside the gene matches: 7. Germline-derived CDR1 and CDR2 are SGDLS and YYNGEE. The entire variable domain, with the rest obtained from reference TRBV9 and TRBJ2-7, is as follows: DSGVTQTPKHLITATGQRVTLRCSPRSGDLSVYWYQQSLDQGLQFLIQYYNGEERAKGNILERFSAQQFPDLHSELNLSSLELGDSALYFCASSPRLAGVTYEQYFGPGTRLTVT.